The entry that follows covers one T cell receptor beta chain sequence. Antigen unknown. The germline CDR1 and CDR2 sequences are SNHLY and FYNNEI. Trimming shortened V by 0 bases and J by 6 bases, and 6 bases separated the two germline ends. The CDR3 spans 13 residues. This sample is part of a study of cytomegalovirus exposure and HLA in healthy donors. Overall study: Genotyping showed roughly 76% of some 400 donors falling in the Caucasian-associated ancestry cluster. Study-wide results and caveats: Among CMV-associated TCR beta chains, most appeared HLA-restricted in a later analysis. In terms of immune exposure information, only CMV serostatus was available. A list of approximately 160 TCR beta chains associated with cytomegalovirus was given.

The PCR had 60 Vbeta and 13 Jbeta primers. The assay was immunoSEQ multiplex PCR, and TCRdb's table has in-frame clones only and misses some. The sample consists of more than 150,000 clones, roughly four fifths of them appearing once. This receptor was identified in a man younger than 30 in good health and CMV-seronegative. J is TRBJ1-5 and V is TRBV2; D gene ambiguous. The sequenced sample consisted of PBMCs. The DNA for the CDR3 is TGTGCCAGCAGTGAAGCGAGTGGTCAGCCCCAGCATTTT. Residues: CASSEASGQPQHF.